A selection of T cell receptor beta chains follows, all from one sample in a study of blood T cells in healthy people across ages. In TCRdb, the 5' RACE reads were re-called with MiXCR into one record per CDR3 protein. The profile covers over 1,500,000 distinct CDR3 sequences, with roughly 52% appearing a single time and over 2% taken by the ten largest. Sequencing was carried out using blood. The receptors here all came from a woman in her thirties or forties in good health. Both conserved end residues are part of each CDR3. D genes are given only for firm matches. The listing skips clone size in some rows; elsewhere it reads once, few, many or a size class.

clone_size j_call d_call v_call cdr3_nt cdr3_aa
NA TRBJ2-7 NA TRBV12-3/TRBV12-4 TGTGCTAGCAGTTTTCCAGGGCTAAGCTACGAGCAGTACTTC CASSFPGLSYEQYF
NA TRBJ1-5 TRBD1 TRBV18 TGTGCCAGCGCCCAACAGGGGGATCAGCCCCAGCATTTT CASAQQGDQPQHF
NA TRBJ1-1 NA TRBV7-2 TGTGCCAGCAGCTTAGCCCGAGGAGGGGCTGAAGCTTTCTTT CASSLARGGAEAFF
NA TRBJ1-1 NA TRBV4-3 TGCGCCAGCAGCCGCCAGGGGACGAGAGGTGAAGCTTTCTTT CASSRQGTRGEAFF
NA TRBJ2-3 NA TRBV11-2 TGTGCCAGCAGGGACACCAGCACAGATACGCAGTATTTT CASRDTSTDTQYF
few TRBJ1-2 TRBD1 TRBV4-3 TGCGCCAGCAGCCAAGATCGTACAGGGGACAACTATGGCTACACCTTC CASSQDRTGDNYGYTF
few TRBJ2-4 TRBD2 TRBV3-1 TGTGCCAGCAGCCCGGGACTAGCGTTAGCCAAAAACATTCAGTACTTC CASSPGLALAKNIQYF
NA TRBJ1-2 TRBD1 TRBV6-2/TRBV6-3 TGTGCCAGCAGTTCACTAAGGGGGACAGCTGGCTACACCTTC CASSSLRGTAGYTF
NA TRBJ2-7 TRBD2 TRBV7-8 TGTGCCAGCAGCCGGACTAGCGGGGGCGAGTACGAGCAGTACTTC CASSRTSGGEYEQYF
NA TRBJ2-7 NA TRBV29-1 TGCAGCGTTGTAATAGGGCGGGACGAGCAGTACTTC CSVVIGRDEQYF
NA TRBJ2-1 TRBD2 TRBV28 TGTGCCAGCAGGCCAGCGGGGACGGTCGTGGAGCAGTTCTTC CASRPAGTVVEQFF
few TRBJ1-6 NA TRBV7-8 TGTGCCAGCAGCTTAGGACCCATAGGTCGGAGTAATTCACCCCTCCACTTT CASSLGPIGRSNSPLHF
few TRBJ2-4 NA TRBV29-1 TGCAGCGTTGAACGGGGGGCAGGGCGCGAGCGGTACTTC CSVERGAGRERYF
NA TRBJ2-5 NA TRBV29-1 TGCAGCGTCGGAGCCCAGCAAGAGACCCAGTACTTC CSVGAQQETQYF
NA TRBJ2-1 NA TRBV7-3 TGTGCCAGCAGCCCTTCGTCTATAATCGCCCGCAATGAGCAGTTCTTC CASSPSSIIARNEQFF
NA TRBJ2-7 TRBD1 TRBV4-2 TGTGCCAGCATACAAGATCCGTCAGGGGGATACGAGCAGTACTTC CASIQDPSGGYEQYF
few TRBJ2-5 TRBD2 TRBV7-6 TGTGCCAGCAGCTTAGCCCCCCTAGCGGGCAGAGAGACCCAGTACTTC CASSLAPLAGRETQYF
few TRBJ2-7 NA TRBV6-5 TGTGCCAGCAGTTACTCCCAGGGCAGCTCCTACGAGCAGTACTTC CASSYSQGSSYEQYF
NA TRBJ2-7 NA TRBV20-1 TGCAGTGCCCCTCATTGGGGGATCCGATCCTACGAGCAGTACTTC CSAPHWGIRSYEQYF
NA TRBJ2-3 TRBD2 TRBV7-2 TGTGCCAGCAGCCCTACATTGGGATCGGGACTAGCGGGGCTTGGTACGCAGTATTTT CASSPTLGSGLAGLGTQYF
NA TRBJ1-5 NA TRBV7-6 TGTGCCAGCAGCATCGGGGCAGGAGGAGGCAATCAGCCCCAGCATTTT CASSIGAGGGNQPQHF
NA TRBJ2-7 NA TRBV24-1 TGTGCCACCAGTGAGGTTCGCGCGGGGGAGCAGTACTTC CATSEVRAGEQYF
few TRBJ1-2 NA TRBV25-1 TGTGCCAGCAGCCCGGGCTCCCCTATTGGGCATGGCTACACCTTC CASSPGSPIGHGYTF
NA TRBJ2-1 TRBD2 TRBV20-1 TGCAGTGCTACCGGGACTAGCGGGGGGGCCGGTGAGCAGTTCTTC CSATGTSGGAGEQFF